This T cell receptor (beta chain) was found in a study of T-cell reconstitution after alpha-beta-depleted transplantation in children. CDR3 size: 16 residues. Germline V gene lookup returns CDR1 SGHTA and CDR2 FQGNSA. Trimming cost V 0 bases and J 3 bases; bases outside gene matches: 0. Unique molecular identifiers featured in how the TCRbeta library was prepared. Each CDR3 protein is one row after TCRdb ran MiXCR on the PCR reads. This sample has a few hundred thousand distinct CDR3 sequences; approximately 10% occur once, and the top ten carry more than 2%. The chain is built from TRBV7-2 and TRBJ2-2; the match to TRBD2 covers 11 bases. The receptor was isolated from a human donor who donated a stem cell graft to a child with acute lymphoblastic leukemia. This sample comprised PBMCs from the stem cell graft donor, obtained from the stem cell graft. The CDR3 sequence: CASSLAGLADTGELFF. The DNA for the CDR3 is TGTGCCAGCAGCTTAGCGGGACTAGCGGACACCGGGGAGCTGTTTTTT.